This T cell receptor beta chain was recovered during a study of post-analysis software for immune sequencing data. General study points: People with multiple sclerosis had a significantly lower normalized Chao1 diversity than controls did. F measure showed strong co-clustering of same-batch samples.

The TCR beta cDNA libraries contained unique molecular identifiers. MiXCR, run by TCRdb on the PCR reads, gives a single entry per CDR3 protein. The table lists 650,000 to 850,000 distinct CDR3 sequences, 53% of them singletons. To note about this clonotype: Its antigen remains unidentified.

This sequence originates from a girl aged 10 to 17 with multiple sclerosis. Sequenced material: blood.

CDR3 residues: CASSQGGNIQYF. In DNA form, the CDR3 reads TGTGCCAGCAGCCAGGGGGGGAACATTCAGTACTTC. The chain has TRBV7-9 and TRBJ2-4; the D call may be TRBD1 or TRBD2 (7 bases each). Germline values: CDR1 SEHNR, CDR2 FQNEAQ (reference sequence). The CDR3 has 12 amino acids. V was trimmed by 5 bases and J by 7 bases, leaving 9 bases between them.